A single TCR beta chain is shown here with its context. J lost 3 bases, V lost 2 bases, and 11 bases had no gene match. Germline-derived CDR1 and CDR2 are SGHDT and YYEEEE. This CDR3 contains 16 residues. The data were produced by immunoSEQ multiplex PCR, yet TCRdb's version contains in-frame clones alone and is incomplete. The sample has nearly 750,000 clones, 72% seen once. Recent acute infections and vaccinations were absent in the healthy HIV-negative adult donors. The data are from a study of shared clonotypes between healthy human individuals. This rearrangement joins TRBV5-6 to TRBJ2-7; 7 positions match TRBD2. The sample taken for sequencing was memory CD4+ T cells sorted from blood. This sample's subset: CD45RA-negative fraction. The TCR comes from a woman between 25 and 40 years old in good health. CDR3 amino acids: CASSFNTRVAGYEQYF. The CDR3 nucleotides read TGTGCCAGCAGCTTTAATACGCGGGTAGCGGGCTACGAGCAGTACTTC.